This T cell receptor beta chain derives from a study of naive and memory T cell subsets. Study-level findings and limits: The RNA method is potentially sensitive to activation and differentiation changes.

This clonotype was observed many times. Antigen unknown. The J segment lost 8 bases and the V segment lost 2 bases, leaving 8 bases of the junction unmatched. The germline V gene has CDR1 SGHTA and CDR2 FQGTGA. The CDR3 is 16 residues long. Ligated cDNA underwent four rounds of PCR with nested alpha and beta constant region primers and SP2. Alpha and beta constant region primers primed reverse transcription for blood and skin samples. MiXCR, applied by TCRdb to the 5' RACE reads, yields one record per CDR3 protein. The sample includes 58,000 or so distinct CDR3 sequences, around 7.3% of them seen just once. The library had UMIs added by 3' ligation of an oligonucleotide to TCR cDNA. Adult healthy volunteers gave 2.5 ml peripheral blood for whole-blood RNA. Input was about 1 to 1,100 ng of DNase-treated total RNA without cell sorting.

This receptor was taken from a female donor in good health. This chain joins TRBV7-3 and TRBJ2-1; 11 nucleotides line up with TRBD2. The CDR3 coding sequence is TGTGCCAGCAGCTTATCTTTTAGCGGGGGGGCCCATGAGCAGTTCTTC. It yields the protein CASSLSFSGGAHEQFF.